This T cell receptor beta chain was found in a study of PD-1 blockade in mismatch repair-deficient tumors (dated by TCRdb to the late 2010s). Looking at the study overall: Between September 2013 and 2016, the trial enrolled 86 consecutive patients with approximately 12 types of mismatch repair-deficient cancer, all of whom had received prior treatment and were progressing. Deep sequencing of TCR CDR3 regions was used to track tumor-associated T cell clones in peripheral blood of patients responding to PD-1 blockade.

CDR3 length: 16 amino acids, cysteine to phenylalanine. Only the CDR3 DNA is retained, 48 bases long and in frame from the first base. The CDR1 and CDR2 encoded by the germline V gene (reference sequence) are SGHAT and FQDESV. V and J are truncated by 1 base and 3 bases respectively, leaving an intervening sequence of 13 bases. For every enrolled patient, mismatch repair deficiency was confirmed by either polymerase chain reaction or immunohistochemistry. TCR sequencing was performed for a few patients who responded to pembrolizumab therapy. The phase II trial prospectively evaluated PD-1 blockade with pembrolizumab in advanced mismatch repair-deficient cancers, independent of tissue of origin. Peripheral blood T cell samples were collected serially, before PD-1 blockade began and at several time points afterward. Blood sampling times were reported as weeks after the first pembrolizumab dose. Receptor amplification or capture employed the immunoSEQ multiplex PCR assay. Drawn from immuneACCESS, this table holds only the in-frame rearrangements with V and J called that TCRdb kept. Clones are partly lost; checked studies trace under half to an unresolved V gene and leave the rest unexplained. This sample holds 30,000 to 45,000 clones; 85% were observed only once. The ten most abundant clones make up 3.9% of the sample.

Worth noting for this clone: What this receptor recognizes is not known. Base qualities were left out, and no much larger clone turns up one base away.

Study-wide conclusions, independent of this receptor: Rapid expansion after pembrolizumab followed by contraction, generally before radiologic responses, was shown by tumor-resident clones, which were often undetectable in blood before treatment.

Sample: peripheral blood, taken roughly 76 weeks after starting pembrolizumab. The rearranged chain carries TRBV11-1 and TRBJ2-1; the D gene is perhaps TRBD1 or TRBD2, as each covers 5 bases. The clonotype was recovered from an adult with mismatch repair-deficient cancer. The CDR3 region: CASSLDAADNYNEQFF. The nucleotide sequence is TGTGCCAGCAGCTTAGATGCAGCGGACAACTACAATGAGCAGTTCTTC.